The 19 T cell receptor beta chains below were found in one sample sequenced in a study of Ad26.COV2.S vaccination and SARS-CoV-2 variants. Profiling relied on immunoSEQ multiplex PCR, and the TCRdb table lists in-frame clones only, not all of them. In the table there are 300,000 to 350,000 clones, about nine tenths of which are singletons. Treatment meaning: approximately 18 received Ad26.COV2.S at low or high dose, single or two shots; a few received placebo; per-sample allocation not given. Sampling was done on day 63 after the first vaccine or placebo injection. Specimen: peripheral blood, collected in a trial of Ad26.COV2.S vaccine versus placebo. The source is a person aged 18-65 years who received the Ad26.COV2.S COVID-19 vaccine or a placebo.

Here the CDR3 reads CASSQRGARETQYF. In nucleotides, the CDR3 is TGTGCCAGCAGCCAGAGGGGAGCGCGCGAGACCCAGTACTTC. The V call is TRBV3-1 (or the pseudogene TRBV3-2), the J call TRBJ2-5, with D perhaps given as TRBD1 or TRBD2 (5 bases each). This CDR3 has 14 residues. Germline CDR1 reads LGHDT; CDR2 reads YNNKEL (reference sequence). Trimming pared 3 bases from V and 5 bases from J, leaving 13 bases between.

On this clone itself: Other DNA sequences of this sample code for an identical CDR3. CDR3 DNA sequence: TGTGCCAGCAGCTTAGTAGGGGGCACAGATACGCAGTATTTT. Its translation: CASSLVGGTDTQYF. The V call is TRBV7-2, the J call TRBJ2-3, with D possibly TRBD1 on 5 matching bases. This CDR3 region has 14 residues. Germline V gene lookup returns CDR1 SGHTA and CDR2 FQGNSA. Trimming stripped 1 base from V and 1 base from J, with 6 bases between.

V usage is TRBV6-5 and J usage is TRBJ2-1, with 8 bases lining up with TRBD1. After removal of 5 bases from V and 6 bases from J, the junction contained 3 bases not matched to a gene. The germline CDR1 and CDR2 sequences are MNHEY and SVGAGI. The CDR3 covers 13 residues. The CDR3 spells CASSTTGGNEQFF. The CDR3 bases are TGTGCCAGCAGTACCACAGGGGGCAATGAGCAGTTCTTC.

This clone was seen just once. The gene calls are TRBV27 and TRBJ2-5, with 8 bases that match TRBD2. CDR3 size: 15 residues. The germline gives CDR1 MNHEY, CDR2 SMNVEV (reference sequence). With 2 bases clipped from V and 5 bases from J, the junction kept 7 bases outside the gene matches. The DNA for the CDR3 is TGTGCCAGCAGTTTAAGCCCCGGGGGGGTGGAGACCCAGTACTTC. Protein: CASSLSPGGVETQYF.

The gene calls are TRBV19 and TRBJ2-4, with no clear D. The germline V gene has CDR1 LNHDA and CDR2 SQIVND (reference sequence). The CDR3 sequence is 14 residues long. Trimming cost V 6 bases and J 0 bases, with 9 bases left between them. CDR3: CASRATLAKNIQYF. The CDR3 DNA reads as TGTGCCAGTAGAGCGACCCTAGCCAAAAACATTCAGTACTTC. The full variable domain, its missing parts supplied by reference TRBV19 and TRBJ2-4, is DGGITQSPKYLFRKEGQNVTLSCEQNLNHDAMYWYRQDPGQGLRLIYYSQIVNDFQKGDIAEGYSVSREKKESFPLTVTSAQKNPTAFYLCASRATLAKNIQYFGAGTRLSVL.

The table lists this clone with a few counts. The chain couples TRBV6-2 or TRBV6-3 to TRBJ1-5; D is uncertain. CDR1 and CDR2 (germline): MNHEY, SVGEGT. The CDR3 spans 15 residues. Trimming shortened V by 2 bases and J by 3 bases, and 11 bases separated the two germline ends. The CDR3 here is CASSYAAGTNQPQHF. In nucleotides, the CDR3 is TGTGCCAGCAGTTACGCCGCAGGAACCAATCAGCCCCAGCATTTT.

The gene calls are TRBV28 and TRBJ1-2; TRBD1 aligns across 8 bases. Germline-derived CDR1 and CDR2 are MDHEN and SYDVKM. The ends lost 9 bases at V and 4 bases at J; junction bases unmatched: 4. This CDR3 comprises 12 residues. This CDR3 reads CASQTGGYGYTF. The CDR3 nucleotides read TGTGCCAGTCAAACAGGGGGCTATGGCTACACCTTC.

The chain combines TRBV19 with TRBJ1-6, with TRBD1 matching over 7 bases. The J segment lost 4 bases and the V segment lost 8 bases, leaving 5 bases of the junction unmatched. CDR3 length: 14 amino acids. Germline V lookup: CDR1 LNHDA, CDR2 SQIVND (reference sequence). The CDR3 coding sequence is TGTGCCAGTGGGACACAGGGGTATAATTCACCCCTCCACTTT. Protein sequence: CASGTQGYNSPLHF.

The CDR3 loop is CASRDTNYGYTF. DNA for the CDR3: TGTGCCAGCAGGGACACAAACTATGGCTACACCTTC. The chain combines TRBV6-5 with TRBJ1-2, with D maybe TRBD1 (5 bases). The CDR3 is 12 residues long. Germline V gives CDR1 MNHEY, CDR2 SVGAGI. The ends were cut back, 6 bases at V and 2 bases at J, with 7 bases in the middle.

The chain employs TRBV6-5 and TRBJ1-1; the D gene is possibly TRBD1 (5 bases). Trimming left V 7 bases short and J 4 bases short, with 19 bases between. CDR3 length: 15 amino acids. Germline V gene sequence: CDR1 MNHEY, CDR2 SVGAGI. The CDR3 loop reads CASTKKIDSSTEAFF. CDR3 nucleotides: TGTGCCAGCACCAAGAAAATCGACAGCAGCACTGAAGCTTTCTTT.

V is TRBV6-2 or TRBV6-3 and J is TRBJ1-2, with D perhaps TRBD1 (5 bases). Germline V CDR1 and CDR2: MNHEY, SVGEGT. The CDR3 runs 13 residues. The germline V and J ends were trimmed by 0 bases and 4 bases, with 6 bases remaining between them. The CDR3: CASSYSGVYGYTF. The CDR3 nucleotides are TGTGCCAGCAGTTACTCAGGGGTCTATGGCTACACCTTC.

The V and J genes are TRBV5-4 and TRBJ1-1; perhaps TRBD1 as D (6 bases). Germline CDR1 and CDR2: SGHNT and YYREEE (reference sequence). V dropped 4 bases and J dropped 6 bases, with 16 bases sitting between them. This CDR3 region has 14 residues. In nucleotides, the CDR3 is TGTGCCAGCAGCCTCCGGACAGTGATCTCTGAAGCTTTCTTT. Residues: CASSLRTVISEAFF. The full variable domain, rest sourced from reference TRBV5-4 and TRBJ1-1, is ETGVTQSPTHLIKTRGQQVTLRCSSQSGHNTVSWYQQALGQGPQFIFQYYREEENGRGNFPPRFSGLQFPNYSSELNVNALELDDSALYLCASSLRTVISEAFFGQGTRLTVV.

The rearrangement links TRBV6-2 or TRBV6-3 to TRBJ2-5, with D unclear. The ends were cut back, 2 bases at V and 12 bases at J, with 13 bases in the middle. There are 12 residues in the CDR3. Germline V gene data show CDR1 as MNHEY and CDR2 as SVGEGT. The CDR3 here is CASSYPPHQKYF. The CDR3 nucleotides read TGTGCCAGCAGTTACCCCCCCCACCAGAAGTACTTC.

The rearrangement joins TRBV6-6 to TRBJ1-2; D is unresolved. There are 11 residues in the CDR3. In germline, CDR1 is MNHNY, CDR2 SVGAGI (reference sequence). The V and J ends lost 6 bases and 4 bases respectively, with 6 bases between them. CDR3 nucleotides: TGTGCCAGCAGAGAAATCTATGGCTACACCTTC. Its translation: CASREIYGYTF.

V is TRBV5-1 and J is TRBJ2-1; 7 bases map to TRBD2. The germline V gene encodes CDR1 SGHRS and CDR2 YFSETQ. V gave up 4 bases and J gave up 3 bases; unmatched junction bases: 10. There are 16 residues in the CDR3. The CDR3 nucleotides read TGCGCCAGCAGCCCCTCCGCGGGAGTTGTCTACAATGAGCAGTTCTTC. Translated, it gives CASSPSAGVVYNEQFF.

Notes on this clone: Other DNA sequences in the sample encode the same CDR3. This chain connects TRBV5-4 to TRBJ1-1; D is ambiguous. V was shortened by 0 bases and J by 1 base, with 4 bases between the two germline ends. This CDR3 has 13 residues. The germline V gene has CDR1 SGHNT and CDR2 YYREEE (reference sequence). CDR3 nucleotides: TGTGCCAGCAGCTTGGCCGGGAACACTGAAGCTTTCTTT. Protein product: CASSLAGNTEAFF.

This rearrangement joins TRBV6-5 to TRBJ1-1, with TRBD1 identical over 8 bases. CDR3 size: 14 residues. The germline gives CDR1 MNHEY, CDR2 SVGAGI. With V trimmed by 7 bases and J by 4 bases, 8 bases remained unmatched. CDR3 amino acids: CASNSRTGSTEAFF. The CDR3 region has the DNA TGTGCCAGCAATTCTCGGACAGGGAGCACTGAAGCTTTCTTT.

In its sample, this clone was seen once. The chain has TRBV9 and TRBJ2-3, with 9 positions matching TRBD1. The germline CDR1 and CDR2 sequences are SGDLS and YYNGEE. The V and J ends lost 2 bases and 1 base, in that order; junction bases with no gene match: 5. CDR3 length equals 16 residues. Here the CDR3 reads CASSVWTGVGTDTQYF. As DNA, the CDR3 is TGTGCCAGCAGCGTTTGGACAGGGGTGGGCACAGATACGCAGTATTTT.

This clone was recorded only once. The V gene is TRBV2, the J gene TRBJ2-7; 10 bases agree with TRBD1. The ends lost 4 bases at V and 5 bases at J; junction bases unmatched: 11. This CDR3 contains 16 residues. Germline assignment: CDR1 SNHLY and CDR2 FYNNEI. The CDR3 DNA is TGTGCCAGCAGTGGGGGAGCCGGGACAGGGGTCAACGAGCAGTACTTC. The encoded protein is CASSGGAGTGVNEQYF.